The 4 T cell receptor beta chains below come from one sample, sequenced in a study of blood T cell repertoires in COVID-19. Measured with immunoSEQ multiplex PCR; TCRdb has only the in-frame clones, and not every one. The data hold about 180,000 clones, with roughly four fifths observed a single time. Sequencing was carried out using peripheral blood. The receptors shown here come from a woman in her seventies with COVID-19, enrolled during active disease.

The J gene is TRBJ2-1, the V gene TRBV5-6, with 7 bases identical to TRBD1. The germline V gene encodes CDR1 SGHDT and CDR2 YYEEEE. CDR3 length equals 15 residues. V lost 1 base, J lost 4 bases, and 5 bases stayed unmatched. CDR3 loop: CASSLLTGDYNEQFF. CDR3 nucleotides: TGTGCCAGCAGCTTGTTAACAGGGGATTACAATGAGCAGTTCTTC.

This sequence joins TRBV6-5 and TRBJ2-7; TRBD1 matches 10 bases. Unmatched junction bases numbered 11, after V lost 11 bases and J lost 4 bases. Germline loops: CDR1 MNHEY, CDR2 SVGAGI. CDR3 length: 14 amino acids. CDR3 residues: CASRTPGQGYEQYF. Here the CDR3 DNA reads TGTGCCTCCCGAACCCCGGGACAGGGGTACGAGCAGTACTTC.

This clone was seen a handful of times. The V call is TRBV4-1, the J call TRBJ1-2, with 7 bases that match TRBD1. With V trimmed by 2 bases and J by 1 base, 10 bases remained unmatched. CDR1 is MGHRA, CDR2 YSYEKL, per germline. The CDR3 length is 17 residues. CDR3 coding DNA: TGCGCCAGCAGCCAATCAACCTGGGACAGAAGTAACTATGGCTACACCTTC. It translates to CASSQSTWDRSNYGYTF.

V and J are TRBV7-2 and TRBJ2-3; 9 nucleotides align to TRBD2. The germline V gene has CDR1 SGHTA and CDR2 FQGNSA. The J segment lost 4 bases and the V segment lost 2 bases, leaving 10 bases of the junction unmatched. The CDR3 is made up of 17 amino acids. CDR3 sequence (DNA): TGTGCCAGCAGCTTAAAATTTAGCGGGAGATTGGCAGATACGCAGTATTTT. Its protein is CASSLKFSGRLADTQYF. The variable domain in full, with the rest retrieved from reference TRBV7-2 and TRBJ2-3, is GAGVSQSPSNKVTEKGKDVELRCDPISGHTALYWYRQSLGQGLEFLIYFQGNSAPDKSGLPSDRFSAERTGGSVSTLTIQRTQQEDSAVYLCASSLKFSGRLADTQYFGPGTRLTVL.